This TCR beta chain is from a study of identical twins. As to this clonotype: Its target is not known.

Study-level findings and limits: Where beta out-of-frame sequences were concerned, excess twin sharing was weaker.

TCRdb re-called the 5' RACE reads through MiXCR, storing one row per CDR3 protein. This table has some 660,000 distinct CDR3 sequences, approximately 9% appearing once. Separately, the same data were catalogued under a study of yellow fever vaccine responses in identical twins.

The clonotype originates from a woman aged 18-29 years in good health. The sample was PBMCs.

The CDR3: CASSYTGLNTDTQYF. The DNA for the CDR3 is TGTGCCAGCAGCTATACCGGACTGAACACAGATACGCAGTATTTT. The chain couples TRBV9 to TRBJ2-3; D possibly corresponds to TRBD2 (5 bases). Trimming removed 4 bases from V and 2 bases from J, with 14 bases in between. CDR3 length: 15 amino acids. The germline V gene encodes CDR1 SGDLS and CDR2 YYNGEE.